The text below deals with one T cell receptor beta chain. At one of its ends the junction is not consistent with the germline gene, which may arise from a read error. The sample is drawn from a study of T cells in Graves' hyperthyroidism and ophthalmopathy. The TCR beta CDR3 regions underwent amplification using RNA transcripts as the source. First-round RT-PCR targeting the TCR CDR3 was performed with the HTBI primer set. TCRdb re-derived calls from the multiplex PCR reads in MiXCR, one entry per CDR3 protein. The sample holds some 600,000 distinct CDR3 sequences; about 15% are singletons and the top ten take about 5.8%. Every diagnosis used clinical symptoms, serum thyroxine and TRAb, thyroid ultrasound and orbital computed tomography. The PBMCs had their origin in roughly 9.8 ml of fresh peripheral blood. The germline gives CDR1 LGHNA, CDR2 YNFKEQ. This CDR3 comprises 16 residues.

The source material was blood. The origin of this receptor is a woman between 25 and 40 years old with Graves' hyperthyroidism that later progressed to Graves' ophthalmopathy. The chain links TRBV4-2 to TRBJ2-5; the D gene could be TRBD1 or TRBD2 (5 bases each). CDR3 region: CASSQSLGTIQETHYF. CDR3 DNA sequence: TGTGCCAGCAGCCAGTCCCTTGGGACGATCCAAGAGACCCACTACTTC.